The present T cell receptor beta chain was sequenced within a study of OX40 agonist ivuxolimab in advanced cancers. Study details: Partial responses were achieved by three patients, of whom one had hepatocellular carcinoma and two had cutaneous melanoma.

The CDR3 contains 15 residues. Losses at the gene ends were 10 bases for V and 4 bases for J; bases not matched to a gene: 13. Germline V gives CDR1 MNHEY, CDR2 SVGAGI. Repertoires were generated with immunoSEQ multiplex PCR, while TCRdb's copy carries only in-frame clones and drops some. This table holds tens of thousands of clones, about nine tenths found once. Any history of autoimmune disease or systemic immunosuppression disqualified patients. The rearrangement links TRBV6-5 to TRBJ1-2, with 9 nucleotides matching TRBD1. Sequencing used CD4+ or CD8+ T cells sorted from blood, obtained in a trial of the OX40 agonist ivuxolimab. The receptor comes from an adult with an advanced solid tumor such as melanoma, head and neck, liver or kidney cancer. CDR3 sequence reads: CATFQTGGTSYGYTF. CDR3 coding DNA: TGTGCCACCTTTCAGACAGGGGGTACGAGCTATGGCTACACCTTC.